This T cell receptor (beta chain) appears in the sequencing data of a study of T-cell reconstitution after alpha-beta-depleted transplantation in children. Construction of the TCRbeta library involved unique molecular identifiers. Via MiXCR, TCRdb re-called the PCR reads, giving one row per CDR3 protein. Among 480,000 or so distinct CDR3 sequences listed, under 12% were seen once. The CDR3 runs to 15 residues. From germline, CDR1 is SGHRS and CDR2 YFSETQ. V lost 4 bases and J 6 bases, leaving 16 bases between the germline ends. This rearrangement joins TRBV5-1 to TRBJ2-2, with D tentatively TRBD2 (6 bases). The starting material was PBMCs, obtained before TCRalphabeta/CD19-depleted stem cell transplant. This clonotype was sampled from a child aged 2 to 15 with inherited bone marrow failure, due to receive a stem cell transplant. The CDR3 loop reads CASSPYSGAPGELFF. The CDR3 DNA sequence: TGCGCCAGCAGCCCCTACTCGGGAGCCCCCGGGGAGCTGTTTTTT.